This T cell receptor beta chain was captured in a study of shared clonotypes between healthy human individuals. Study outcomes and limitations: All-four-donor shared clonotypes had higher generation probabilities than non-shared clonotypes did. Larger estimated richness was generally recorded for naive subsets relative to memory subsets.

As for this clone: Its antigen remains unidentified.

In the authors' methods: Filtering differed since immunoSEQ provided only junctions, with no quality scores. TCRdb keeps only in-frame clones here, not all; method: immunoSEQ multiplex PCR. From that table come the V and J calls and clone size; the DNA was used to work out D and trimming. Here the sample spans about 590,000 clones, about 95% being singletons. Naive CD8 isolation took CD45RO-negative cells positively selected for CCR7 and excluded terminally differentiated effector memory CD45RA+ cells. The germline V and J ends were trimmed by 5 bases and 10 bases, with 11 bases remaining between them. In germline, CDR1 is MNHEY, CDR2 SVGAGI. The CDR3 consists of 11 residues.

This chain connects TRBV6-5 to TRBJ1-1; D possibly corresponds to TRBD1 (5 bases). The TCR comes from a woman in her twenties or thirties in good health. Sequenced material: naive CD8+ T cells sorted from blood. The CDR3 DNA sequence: TGTGCCAGCAGTGGGGCCGGGCGAGCTTTCTTT. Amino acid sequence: CASSGAGRAFF.